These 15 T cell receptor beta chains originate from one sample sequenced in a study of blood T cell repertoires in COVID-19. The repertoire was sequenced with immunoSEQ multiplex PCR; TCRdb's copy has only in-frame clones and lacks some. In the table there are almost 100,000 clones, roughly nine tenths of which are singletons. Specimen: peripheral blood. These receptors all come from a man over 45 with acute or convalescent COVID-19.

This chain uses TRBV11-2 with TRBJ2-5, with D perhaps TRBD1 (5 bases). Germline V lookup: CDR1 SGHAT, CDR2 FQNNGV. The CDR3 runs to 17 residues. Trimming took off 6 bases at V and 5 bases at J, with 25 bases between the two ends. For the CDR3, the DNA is TGTGCCAGCAGGATTGGTGTGACAGAAGTAATTCTGGAGACCCAGTACTTC. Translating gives CASRIGVTEVILETQYF.

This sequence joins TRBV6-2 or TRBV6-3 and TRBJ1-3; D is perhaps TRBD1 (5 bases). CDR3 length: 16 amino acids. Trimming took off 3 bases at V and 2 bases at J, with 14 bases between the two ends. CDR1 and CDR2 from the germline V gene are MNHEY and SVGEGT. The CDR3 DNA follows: TGTGCCAGCAGTTATTGGAGGGGAGTAACTGGAAACACCATATATTTT. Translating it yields CASSYWRGVTGNTIYF.

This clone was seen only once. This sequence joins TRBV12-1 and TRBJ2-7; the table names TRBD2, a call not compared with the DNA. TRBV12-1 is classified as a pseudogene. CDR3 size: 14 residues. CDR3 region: CASSLGLVRGEQYF. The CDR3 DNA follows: TGTGCCAGCAGCTTGGGACTAGTGAGGGGCGAGCAGTACTTC.

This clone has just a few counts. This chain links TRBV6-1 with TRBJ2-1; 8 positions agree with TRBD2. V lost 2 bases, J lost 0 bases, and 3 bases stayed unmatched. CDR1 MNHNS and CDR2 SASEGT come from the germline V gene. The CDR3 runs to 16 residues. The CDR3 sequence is CASSELAGFSYNEQFF. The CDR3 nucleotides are TGTGCCAGCAGTGAACTAGCGGGTTTCTCCTACAATGAGCAGTTCTTC.

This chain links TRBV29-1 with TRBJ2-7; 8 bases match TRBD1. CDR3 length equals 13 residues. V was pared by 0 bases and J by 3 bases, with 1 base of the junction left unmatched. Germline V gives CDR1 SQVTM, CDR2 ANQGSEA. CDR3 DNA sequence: TGCAGCGTTGAAGAACAGGGGGGCTACGAGCAGTACTTC. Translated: CSVEEQGGYEQYF.

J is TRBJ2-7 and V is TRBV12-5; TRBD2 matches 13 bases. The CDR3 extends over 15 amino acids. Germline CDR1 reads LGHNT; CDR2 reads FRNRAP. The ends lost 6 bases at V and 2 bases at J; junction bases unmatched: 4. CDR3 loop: CASGRGTSGAYEQYF. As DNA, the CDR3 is TGTGCTAGTGGCCGGGGGACTAGCGGGGCCTACGAGCAGTACTTC.

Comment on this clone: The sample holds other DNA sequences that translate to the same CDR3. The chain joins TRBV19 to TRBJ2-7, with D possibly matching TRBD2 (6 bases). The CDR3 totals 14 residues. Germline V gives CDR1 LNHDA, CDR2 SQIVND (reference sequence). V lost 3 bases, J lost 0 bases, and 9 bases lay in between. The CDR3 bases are TGTGCCAGTAGTATCGCGGGAACCTCCTACGAGCAGTACTTC. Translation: CASSIAGTSYEQYF.

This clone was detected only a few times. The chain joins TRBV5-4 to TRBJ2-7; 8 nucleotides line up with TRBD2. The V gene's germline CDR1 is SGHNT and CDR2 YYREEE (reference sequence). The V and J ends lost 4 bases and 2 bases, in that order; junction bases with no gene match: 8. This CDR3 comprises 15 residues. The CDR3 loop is CASSRGGRTTYEQYF. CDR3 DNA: TGTGCCAGCAGCCGGGGGGGGAGGACCACCTACGAGCAGTACTTC.

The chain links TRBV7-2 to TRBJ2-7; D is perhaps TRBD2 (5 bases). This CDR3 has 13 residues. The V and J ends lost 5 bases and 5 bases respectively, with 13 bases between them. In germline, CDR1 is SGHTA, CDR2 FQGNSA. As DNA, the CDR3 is TGTGCCAGCAGCCGACGCGCGGGTGACGAGCAGTACTTC. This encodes CASSRRAGDEQYF.

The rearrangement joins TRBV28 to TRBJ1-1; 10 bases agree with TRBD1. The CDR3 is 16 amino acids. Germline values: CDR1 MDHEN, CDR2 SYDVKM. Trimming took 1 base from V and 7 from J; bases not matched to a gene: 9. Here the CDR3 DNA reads TGTGCCAGCAGTTTATTCGGACAGGGGGACTGGATTGAAGCTTTCTTT. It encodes CASSLFGQGDWIEAFF.

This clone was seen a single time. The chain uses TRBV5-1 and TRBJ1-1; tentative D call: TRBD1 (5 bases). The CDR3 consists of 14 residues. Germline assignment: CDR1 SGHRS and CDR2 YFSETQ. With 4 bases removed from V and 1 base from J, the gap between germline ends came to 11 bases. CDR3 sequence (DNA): TGCGCCAGCAGCCCCCGGAGGGGGAACACTGAAGCTTTCTTT. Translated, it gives CASSPRRGNTEAFF.

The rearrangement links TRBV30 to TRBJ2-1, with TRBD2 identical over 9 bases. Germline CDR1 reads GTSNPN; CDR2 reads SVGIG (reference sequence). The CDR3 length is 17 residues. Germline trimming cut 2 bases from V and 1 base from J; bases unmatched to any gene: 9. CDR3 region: CAWSRASGAASYNEQFF. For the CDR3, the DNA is TGTGCCTGGAGTAGGGCTAGCGGGGCTGCTTCCTACAATGAGCAGTTCTTC.

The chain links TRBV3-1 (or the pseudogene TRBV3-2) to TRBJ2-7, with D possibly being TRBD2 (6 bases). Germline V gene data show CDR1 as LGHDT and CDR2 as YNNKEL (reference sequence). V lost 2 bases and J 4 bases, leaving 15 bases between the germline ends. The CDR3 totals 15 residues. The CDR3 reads CASSQSIAEGYEQYF. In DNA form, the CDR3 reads TGTGCCAGCAGCCAATCAATAGCGGAGGGGTACGAGCAGTACTTC.

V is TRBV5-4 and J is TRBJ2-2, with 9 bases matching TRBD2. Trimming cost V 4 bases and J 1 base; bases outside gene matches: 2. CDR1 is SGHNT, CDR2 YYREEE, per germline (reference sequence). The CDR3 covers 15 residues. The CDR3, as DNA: TGTGCCAGCAGCCGGACTAGCGTGAACACCGGGGAGCTGTTTTTT. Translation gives CASSRTSVNTGELFF.

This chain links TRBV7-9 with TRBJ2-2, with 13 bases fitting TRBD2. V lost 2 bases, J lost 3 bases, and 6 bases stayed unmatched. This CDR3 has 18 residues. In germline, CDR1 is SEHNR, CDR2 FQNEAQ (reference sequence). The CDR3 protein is CASSLTSTSGGDTGELFF. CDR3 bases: TGTGCCAGCAGCTTAACTTCCACTAGCGGGGGGGACACCGGGGAGCTGTTTTTT.